Below are 7 T cell receptor beta chains sequenced from a single sample in a study of regulatory T cells in long-lasting Graves disease. Time point of the sample: newly diagnosed GD, antithyroid drugs for less than 3 months. The TCR library was prepared using RNA isolated from PBMCs. iRepertoire HTBI primers and Arm-PCR of CDR3 regions built TCR beta libraries. TCRdb re-derived calls from the multiplex PCR reads in MiXCR, one entry per CDR3 protein. This repertoire shows about 530,000 distinct CDR3 sequences, about 16% found once; its top ten account for approximately 25%. In addition, the sample was reused for a study of T cells in Graves' hyperthyroidism and ophthalmopathy.

This material consisted of peripheral blood mononuclear cells (PBMCs), taken at new diagnosis, from a patient treated with antithyroid drugs. The receptors come from a woman aged 35-60 years with Graves disease.

This clonotype came up many times. The rearrangement joins TRBV28 to TRBJ2-5; 8 nucleotides line up with TRBD2. In germline, CDR1 is MDHEN, CDR2 SYDVKM. J lost 4 bases, V lost 8 bases, and 9 bases had no gene match. The CDR3 has 14 residues. CDR3 sequence (DNA): TGTGCCAGCGCGGCCAGCGGGGGTTTAGAGACCCAGTACTTC. It is translated as CASAASGGLETQYF.

The chain employs TRBV20-1 and TRBJ1-6; 10 bases are shared with TRBD1. This CDR3 has 15 amino acids. Germline trimming cut 0 bases from V and 8 bases from J; bases unmatched to any gene: 4. The germline V gene encodes CDR1 DFQATT and CDR2 SNEGSKA (reference sequence). The CDR3 sequence is CSARDQGTGDSPLHF. CDR3 DNA sequence: TGCAGTGCTAGAGATCAAGGGACAGGGGATTCACCCCTCCACTTT.

This clonotype appeared a few times. The chain links TRBV13 to TRBJ2-7, with D hard to call. Germline CDR1 and CDR2: PRHDT and FYEKMQ (reference sequence). The CDR3 is made up of 16 amino acids. Trimming shortened V by 0 bases and J by 1 base, and 13 bases separated the two germline ends. CDR3 DNA sequence: TGTGCCAGCAGCTTAGGATCTATCACTGGTTCCTACGAGCAGTACTTC. It translates to CASSLGSITGSYEQYF.

This clonotype has at least ten counts. V usage is TRBV28 and J usage is TRBJ1-1; perhaps TRBD1 as D (6 bases). This CDR3 contains 19 residues. The ends were cut back, 3 bases at V and 1 base at J, with 24 bases in the middle. The V gene's germline CDR1 is MDHEN and CDR2 SYDVKM. The DNA for the CDR3 is TGTGCCAGCAGTTTGCCCGACGGGTGGACAGTTAAGCGGAACACTGAAGCTTTCTTT. Its protein product is CASSLPDGWTVKRNTEAFF.

As regards this clonotype: With a much larger clone just one base away, this may be a read error. The rearrangement joins TRBV18 to TRBJ2-3; D call uncertain. The CDR3 contains 13 residues. CDR1 KGHSH and CDR2 LQKENI come from the germline V gene. The V and J ends lost 2 bases and 8 bases respectively, with 11 bases between them. CDR3 DNA: TGTGCCAGCTCACCAAGTAACGGTGGTACGCAGTATTTT. Amino acid sequence: CASSPSNGGTQYF.

The sample holds many counts of this clonotype. The gene calls are TRBV13 and TRBJ2-2; maybe TRBD1 (6 bases). The CDR3 contains 13 residues. CDR1 and CDR2 (germline): PRHDT, FYEKMQ (reference sequence). Trimming took 7 bases from V and 4 from J, leaving 10 bases between them. CDR3 protein: CASKDRSTGELFF. The CDR3 nucleotides are TGTGCCAGCAAGGACAGAAGCACCGGGGAGCTGTTTTTT.

Many counts were recorded for this clonotype. V usage is TRBV7-6 and J usage is TRBJ2-7; D ambiguous. Germline loops: CDR1 SGHVS, CDR2 FNYEAQ. The CDR3 has 13 residues. Trimming pared 3 bases from V and 4 bases from J, leaving 10 bases between. The CDR3 protein is CASSFTQDYEQYF. In DNA, the CDR3 is TGTGCCAGCAGCTTCACCCAAGATTACGAGCAGTACTTC.